These T cell receptor beta chains were read from a single sample in a study of control samples from healthy donors and cancer patients. Sequenced by immunoSEQ multiplex PCR; TCRdb stores in-frame clones only, minus some. The data contain about 75,000 clones, 84% of them singletons. The specimen sequenced was blood. The receptors stem from a man aged 45-65 years in good health. Both conserved end residues are part of each CDR3. Fields, in order: J gene, D gene, V gene, clone size, CDR3 protein, CDR3 DNA. D genes are given only for firm matches. Clone size is not always given. Where it is, it says once, few, many or a class for expanded clones.

j_gene: TRBJ1-1
d_gene: .
v_gene: TRBV12-3/TRBV12-4
abundance: .
CDR3aa: CASSLQGLTEAFF
CDR3nt: TGTGCCAGCAGTTTGCAGGGTTTGACTGAAGCTTTCTTT

j_gene: TRBJ2-3
d_gene: TRBD2
v_gene: TRBV19
abundance: .
CDR3aa: CASDFHGPREAVPNTDTQYF
CDR3nt: TGTGCCAGTGACTTCCACGGACCGCGGGAGGCCGTACCCAACACAGATACGCAGTATTTT

j_gene: TRBJ2-5
d_gene: .
v_gene: TRBV6-5
abundance: .
CDR3aa: CASSYGTLKETQYF
CDR3nt: TGTGCCAGCAGTTACGGCACACTTAAAGAGACCCAGTACTTC

j_gene: TRBJ2-7
d_gene: .
v_gene: TRBV7-2
abundance: once
CDR3aa: CASSLQNAFSYEQYF
CDR3nt: TGTGCCAGCAGCTTGCAGAATGCCTTTTCCTACGAGCAGTACTTC

j_gene: TRBJ2-7
d_gene: .
v_gene: TRBV5-1
abundance: .
CDR3aa: CASSLANSYEQYF
CDR3nt: TGCGCCAGCAGCTTGGCTAACTCCTACGAGCAGTACTTC

j_gene: TRBJ1-5
d_gene: .
v_gene: TRBV10-3
abundance: .
CDR3aa: CAISPGESNQPQHF
CDR3nt: TGTGCCATCAGTCCGGGGGAAAGCAATCAGCCCCAGCATTTT

j_gene: TRBJ1-5
d_gene: .
v_gene: TRBV12-3/TRBV12-4
abundance: once
CDR3aa: CASSLTEYQPQHF
CDR3nt: TGTGCCAGCAGCTTAACAGAATATCAGCCCCAGCATTTT

j_gene: TRBJ1-2
d_gene: .
v_gene: TRBV30
abundance: .
CDR3aa: CAWSVGRSNGYTF
CDR3nt: TGTGCCTGGAGTGTAGGCAGGTCTAATGGCTACACCTTC

j_gene: TRBJ2-7
d_gene: .
v_gene: TRBV6-5
abundance: .
CDR3aa: CASSYSMGRLFYEQYF
CDR3nt: TGTGCCAGCAGTTACTCGATGGGACGCCTCTTCTACGAGCAGTACTTC

j_gene: TRBJ2-1
d_gene: .
v_gene: TRBV20-1
abundance: .
CDR3aa: CSASSRDKISYNEQFF
CDR3nt: TGCAGTGCTAGTTCCCGGGACAAGATCTCCTACAATGAGCAGTTCTTC

j_gene: TRBJ2-4
d_gene: TRBD1
v_gene: TRBV5-6
abundance: .
CDR3aa: CASSLKPGQKNIQYF
CDR3nt: TGTGCCAGCAGCTTAAAACCGGGACAGAAAAACATTCAGTACTTC

j_gene: TRBJ2-2
d_gene: TRBD2
v_gene: TRBV5-6
abundance: .
CDR3aa: CASSRLAGRNTGELFF
CDR3nt: TGTGCCAGCAGCCGACTAGCGGGACGAAACACCGGGGAGCTGTTTTTT

j_gene: TRBJ1-2
d_gene: .
v_gene: TRBV30
abundance: .
CDR3aa: CAWNRDLRNYGYTF
CDR3nt: TGTGCCTGGAATCGGGACTTGAGGAACTATGGCTACACCTTC

j_gene: TRBJ2-3
d_gene: TRBD1
v_gene: TRBV11-2
abundance: .
CDR3aa: CASSFGQGRDTQYF
CDR3nt: TGTGCCAGCAGCTTCGGACAGGGGCGGGATACGCAGTATTTT

j_gene: TRBJ2-2
d_gene: .
v_gene: TRBV7-2
abundance: .
CDR3aa: CASKGQRTNTGELFF
CDR3nt: TGTGCCAGCAAGGGACAACGAACGAACACCGGGGAGCTGTTTTTT

j_gene: TRBJ2-7
d_gene: .
v_gene: TRBV6-5
abundance: .
CDR3aa: CASSYSNGGEQYF
CDR3nt: TGTGCCAGCAGTTACTCGAACGGCGGCGAGCAGTACTTC

j_gene: TRBJ1-1
d_gene: .
v_gene: TRBV27
abundance: once
CDR3aa: CASSTAGAYDPEAFF
CDR3nt: TGTGCCAGCAGTACAGCCGGGGCCTACGACCCTGAAGCTTTCTTT

j_gene: TRBJ1-1
d_gene: .
v_gene: TRBV29-1
abundance: .
CDR3aa: CSVRGPVNTEAFF
CDR3nt: TGCAGCGTCCGGGGTCCAGTGAACACTGAAGCTTTCTTT

j_gene: TRBJ2-2
d_gene: .
v_gene: TRBV6-5
abundance: .
CDR3aa: CASGIGGANTGELFF
CDR3nt: TGTGCCAGCGGAATTGGGGGAGCGAACACCGGGGAGCTGTTTTTT

j_gene: TRBJ2-2
d_gene: .
v_gene: TRBV19
abundance: .
CDR3aa: CASDGPGVTGELFF
CDR3nt: TGTGCCAGTGATGGCCCCGGGGTAACCGGGGAGCTGTTTTTT

j_gene: TRBJ2-7
d_gene: TRBD1
v_gene: TRBV6-5
abundance: few
CDR3aa: CARRDSPYEQYF
CDR3nt: TGTGCCAGGAGGGACAGCCCCTACGAGCAGTACTTC

j_gene: TRBJ2-7
d_gene: TRBD2
v_gene: TRBV18
abundance: .
CDR3aa: CASSLTGGSFDEQYF
CDR3nt: TGTGCCAGCTCACTCACGGGAGGGAGTTTCGACGAGCAGTACTTC